This TCR beta chain came from a study of neurological immune-mediated disorders. About the study: The approximately 34 multiple sclerosis patients comprised around 30 relapsing-remitting and 3 secondary progressive cases.

The study built unsorted libraries from 2 million PBMCs kept at -80 C. This clonotype has ten or more counts. A single run covered 15-18 subjects with over 190 million TCR-beta sequences. TCRdb re-analysed the 5' RACE reads in MiXCR, keeping a single row per CDR3 protein. The sample contains fewer than 75,000 distinct CDR3 sequences, around 3.1% of which appear only once. The sequenced sample consisted of PBMCs. This receptor was obtained from a man in his forties or fifties with multiple sclerosis.

The CDR3 bases are TGTGCCAGCAGCTACGGACAAGCCTATGGCTACACCTTC. Its protein is CASSYGQAYGYTF. The V call is TRBV13, the J call TRBJ1-2, with D perhaps TRBD1 (5 bases). The V end lost 4 bases, the J end lost 4 bases, and 10 bases lay between the germline ends. This CDR3 region has 13 residues. Looked up from germline, CDR1 is PRHDT and CDR2 is FYEKMQ (reference sequence).